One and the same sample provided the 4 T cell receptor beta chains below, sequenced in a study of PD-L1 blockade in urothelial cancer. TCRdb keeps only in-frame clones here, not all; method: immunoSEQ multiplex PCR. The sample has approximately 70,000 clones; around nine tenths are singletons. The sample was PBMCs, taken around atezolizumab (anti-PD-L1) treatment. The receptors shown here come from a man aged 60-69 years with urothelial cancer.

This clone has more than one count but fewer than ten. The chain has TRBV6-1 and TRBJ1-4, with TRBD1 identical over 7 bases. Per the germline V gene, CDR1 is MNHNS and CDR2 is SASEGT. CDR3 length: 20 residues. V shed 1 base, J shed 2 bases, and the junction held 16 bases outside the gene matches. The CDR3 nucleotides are TGTGCCAGCAGTGAAGGAAGGAAGCGAGCCCACAGGGGTACTAATGAAAAACTGTTTTTT. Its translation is CASSEGRKRAHRGTNEKLFF.

The CDR3 DNA reads as TGTGCCAGCAGTTCCCTTCGGGGAGGTGACAATCAGCCCCAGCATTTT. Protein product: CASSSLRGGDNQPQHF. The chain has TRBV6-5 and TRBJ1-5; D is unclear. CDR3 size: 16 residues. With 4 bases removed from V and 3 bases from J, the gap between germline ends came to 16 bases. Germline values: CDR1 MNHEY, CDR2 SVGAGI.

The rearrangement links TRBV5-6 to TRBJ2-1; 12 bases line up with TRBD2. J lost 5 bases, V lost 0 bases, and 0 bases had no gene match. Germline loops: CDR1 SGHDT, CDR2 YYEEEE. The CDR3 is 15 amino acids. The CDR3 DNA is TGTGCCAGCAGCTTGGGACTAGCGGGGGACAATGAGCAGTTCTTC. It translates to CASSLGLAGDNEQFF.

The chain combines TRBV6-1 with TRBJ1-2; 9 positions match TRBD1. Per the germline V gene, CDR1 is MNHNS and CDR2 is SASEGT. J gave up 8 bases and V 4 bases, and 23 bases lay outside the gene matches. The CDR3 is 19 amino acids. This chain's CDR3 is CASSGDLGDRVLLGRGYTF. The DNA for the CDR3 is TGTGCCAGCAGTGGGGATTTGGGGGACAGGGTGCTACTGGGAAGGGGCTACACCTTC.